The 26 T cell receptor beta chains reported below all come from one sample, sequenced in a study of liver allograft versus peripheral blood T cells. Study at large: Repertoires from peripheral blood of liver transplant recipients were compared with those inside their transplanted livers.

MiXCR, applied by TCRdb to the reads, yields one record per CDR3 protein. The sample includes 14,000 or so distinct CDR3 sequences, around 20% of them seen just once. Receptors were obtained from a human patient who had a liver transplant. Some T cells may be graft donor cells.

The chain uses TRBV6-6 and TRBJ2-4, with 12 bases that match TRBD1. The CDR3 consists of 18 residues. Germline trimming cut 5 bases from V and 1 base from J; bases unmatched to any gene: 9. Germline V gene data show CDR1 as MNHNY and CDR2 as SVGAGI (reference sequence). CDR3 region: CASSEGPGQGAAKNIQYF. CDR3 sequence (DNA): TGTGCCAGCAGTGAAGGCCCGGGACAGGGGGCGGCCAAAAACATTCAGTACTTC.

By sample share, this clonotype is medium-sized. The V gene is TRBV18, the J gene TRBJ2-7; 7 bases line up with TRBD1. Germline values: CDR1 KGHSH, CDR2 LQKENI. Losses at the gene ends were 4 bases for V and 6 bases for J; bases not matched to a gene: 12. This CDR3 has 15 amino acids. The CDR3 spells CASSRNIGGNGEQYF. DNA of the CDR3: TGTGCCAGCTCACGCAATATAGGGGGCAATGGCGAGCAGTACTTC. The whole variable domain, filled in from reference TRBV18 and TRBJ2-7, reads NAGVMQNPRHLVRRRGQEARLRCSPMKGHSHVYWYRQLPEEGLKFMVYLQKENIIDESGMPKERFSAEFPKEGPSILRIQQVVRGDSAAYFCASSRNIGGNGEQYFGPGTRLTVT.

This clonotype was recorded at least ten times. This chain uses TRBV6-1 with TRBJ1-4; no reliable D call. Germline lookup yields CDR1 MNHNS and CDR2 SASEGT. Trimming stripped 0 bases from V and 13 bases from J, with 21 bases between. CDR3 length: 16 residues. This CDR3 reads CASSEAQIGFGVGLFF. The CDR3 DNA reads TGTGCCAGCAGTGAAGCGCAAATCGGTTTTGGGGTTGGACTGTTTTTT.

This clonotype showed up just a few times. This chain joins TRBV11-2 and TRBJ2-7, with D possibly called TRBD1 or TRBD2 (6 bases each). V was shortened by 6 bases and J by 1 base, with 13 bases between the two germline ends. CDR1 and CDR2 from the germline V gene are SGHAT and FQNNGV. The CDR3 sequence is 14 residues long. The CDR3 DNA reads TGTGCCAGCAGGTGGGGGGCGGGTTCCTACGAGCAGTACTTC. Translating it yields CASRWGAGSYEQYF.

The J gene is TRBJ2-2, the V gene TRBV7-2, with 10 bases lining up with TRBD2. Germline V CDR1 and CDR2: SGHTA, FQGNSA. V was clipped by 2 bases and J by 6 bases; unmatched bases: 3. CDR3 length: 15 residues. The DNA for the CDR3 is TGTGCCAGCAGCTTAAGCGGGGGGGCCCCCGGGGAGCTGTTTTTT. It specifies CASSLSGGAPGELFF.

This clonotype was seen more than once but under ten times. The chain joins TRBV27 to TRBJ1-2; TRBD1 matches at 9 bases. The germline V gene has CDR1 MNHEY and CDR2 SMNVEV (reference sequence). V lost 6 bases and J lost 2; bases outside the gene matches: 13. The CDR3 has 17 residues. CDR3 region: CASRHSSDRGGNYGYTF. The CDR3 region has the DNA TGTGCCAGCAGACATTCTTCGGACAGGGGCGGGAACTATGGCTACACCTTC.

The V and J genes are TRBV12-3 or TRBV12-4 and TRBJ1-5; no firm D call. The CDR3 extends over 14 amino acids. The germline V and J ends were trimmed by 1 base and 5 bases, with 9 bases remaining between them. CDR3 residues: CASSLVGPHQPQHF. In DNA form, the CDR3 reads TGTGCCAGCAGTTTAGTAGGGCCCCATCAGCCCCAGCATTTT.

The genes are TRBV6-5 and TRBJ2-7, with no clear D. CDR3 size: 15 residues. Germline values: CDR1 MNHEY, CDR2 SVGAGI. Trimming took 0 bases from V and 2 from J, leaving 11 bases between them. The CDR3 DNA reads as TGTGCCAGCAGTTACTCGCTCTATGGAGCCTACGAGCAGTACTTC. The encoded protein is CASSYSLYGAYEQYF.

This chain uses TRBV12-3 or TRBV12-4 with TRBJ2-5; D uncertain. V gave up 5 bases and J gave up 1 base, with 8 bases separating them. The CDR3 contains 13 residues. The CDR3 sequence is CASSRNSQETQYF. DNA for the CDR3: TGTGCCAGCAGTAGGAACAGCCAAGAGACCCAGTACTTC.

This sequence joins TRBV5-4 and TRBJ1-3, with D hard to call. CDR1 is SGHNT, CDR2 YYREEE, per germline (reference sequence). The ends were cut back, 1 base at V and 2 bases at J, with 7 bases in the middle. The CDR3 runs to 14 residues. The CDR3 bases are TGTGCCAGCAGCTTGTATGGGGCTGGAAACACCATATATTTT. It yields the protein CASSLYGAGNTIYF.

This clonotype is medium-sized in the sample. The V call is TRBV29-1, the J call TRBJ1-2; TRBD1 is a possible D gene (6 bases). Between the trimmed V and J ends, which lost 7 bases and 6 bases, there was a span of 21 bases. This CDR3 comprises 14 residues. From germline, CDR1 is SQVTM and CDR2 ANQGSEA. The CDR3 is CSADRPGTIDGYTF. In nucleotides, the CDR3 is TGCAGCGCCGACAGGCCGGGTACTATCGATGGCTACACCTTC.

This clonotype was recorded many times. CDR3 nucleotide sequence: TGTGCCAGCAGCCCCCGGTCCTCTTCTGGAAACACCATATATTTT. Its translation is CASSPRSSSGNTIYF. The V gene is TRBV7-2, the J gene TRBJ1-3; D not certain. The germline V gene has CDR1 SGHTA and CDR2 FQGNSA. This CDR3 spans 15 amino acids. With 5 bases removed from V and 1 base from J, the gap between germline ends came to 12 bases.

The chain is built from TRBV6-1 and TRBJ2-5; possible D gene TRBD1, 6 bases. The germline gives CDR1 MNHNS, CDR2 SASEGT. The CDR3 extends over 12 amino acids. The germline V and J ends were trimmed by 2 bases and 5 bases, with 6 bases remaining between them. CDR3 sequence reads: CASSEQGETQYF. In DNA form, the CDR3 reads TGTGCCAGCAGTGAACAGGGGGAGACCCAGTACTTC.

With respect to this clonotype: A read error may be the cause here, since a much bigger clone is one base away. This CDR3 is missing its conserved last phenylalanine or tryptophan, likely due to a read error. The genes are TRBV18 and TRBJ1-1; unclear D gene. The CDR3 consists of 12 residues. V lost 8 bases and J lost 1, with 8 bases in between. Germline CDR1 KGHSH, CDR2 LQKENI. This CDR3 reads CASTGENTEAFS. CDR3 nucleotides: TGTGCCAGCACCGGGGAGAACACTGAAGCTTTCTCT.

The V and J genes are TRBV20-1 and TRBJ2-1; 15 bases agree with TRBD2. Germline loops: CDR1 DFQATT, CDR2 SNEGSKA (reference sequence). The CDR3 runs to 16 residues. For the CDR3, the DNA is TGCAGCGCACGACTAATTCCGGGACTAGCGGGGGGAGGGCAGTTCTTC. Its translation is CSARLIPGLAGGGQFF.

This clonotype was seen a handful of times. The V gene is TRBV27, the J gene TRBJ1-1; D is ambiguous. The CDR3 consists of 14 residues. Trimming pared 6 bases from V and 1 base from J, leaving 12 bases between. Germline V gives CDR1 MNHEY, CDR2 SMNVEV (reference sequence). The CDR3 DNA follows: TGTGCCAGCAGCTCCCCTCCAGGGAACACTGAAGCTTTCTTT. Protein sequence: CASSSPPGNTEAFF.

This clonotype is medium-sized in the sample. The V call is TRBV6-2 or TRBV6-3, the J call TRBJ1-2; weak D call: TRBD1 (5 bases). CDR3 size: 11 residues. Germline V gene data show CDR1 as MNHEY and CDR2 as SVGEGT. Trimming removed 1 base at V and 11 bases at J, with 8 bases between. CDR3 coding DNA: TGTGCCAGCAGTTACTGGGGGATATACACCTTC. It specifies CASSYWGIYTF.

By frequency in the sample, this clonotype is medium-sized. The rearrangement links TRBV6-6 to TRBJ1-4, with D hard to call. Trimming took off 8 bases at V and 15 bases at J, with 22 bases between the two ends. The CDR3 runs to 13 residues. From germline, CDR1 is MNHNY and CDR2 SVGAGI (reference sequence). In nucleotides, the CDR3 is TGTGCCAGCCTTTCCTCTCTGGCAGGAGGATTGTTTTTT. This translates into CASLSSLAGGLFF.

The V call is TRBV19, the J call TRBJ2-1; a weak D match, TRBD2 (5 bases). Germline CDR1 is LNHDA and CDR2 is SQIVND (reference sequence). V dropped 9 bases and J dropped 0 bases, with 12 bases sitting between them. CDR3 length: 14 amino acids. The CDR3 DNA is TGTGCCAGCAGATACACTAGCTCCTACAATGAGCAGTTCTTC. It codes for CASRYTSSYNEQFF.

This clonotype was counted ten times or more. The chain carries TRBV10-3 and TRBJ2-3; the D is unclear. Trimming shortened V by 8 bases and J by 8 bases, and 17 bases separated the two germline ends. CDR1 is ENHRY, CDR2 SYGVKD, per germline. This CDR3 has 13 amino acids. In nucleotides, the CDR3 is TGTGCCATCGCGAGAGCCACAGATGGTACGCAGTATTTT. Translated, it gives CAIARATDGTQYF.

This clonotype was counted a few times. CDR3 protein: CASSLGQGENYGYTF. In nucleotides, the CDR3 is TGTGCCAGCAGTTTAGGGCAGGGGGAAAACTATGGCTACACCTTC. V usage is TRBV12-3 or TRBV12-4 and J usage is TRBJ1-2, with 7 bases that match TRBD1. The CDR3 is made up of 15 amino acids. J was trimmed by 2 bases and V by 1 base; bases with no gene match: 4.

This clonotype is labeled medium-sized. The chain has TRBV19 and TRBJ1-6, with a possible D match to TRBD1 (6 bases). CDR3 size: 13 residues. V was cut by 5 bases and J by 10 bases, with 12 bases left in between. Germline CDR1 and CDR2: LNHDA and SQIVND (reference sequence). CDR3 residues: CASSSGVGSPLHF. Here the CDR3 DNA reads TGTGCCAGTAGTTCAGGGGTTGGGTCACCCCTCCACTTT.

Note on this clonotype: A read error may explain this, as a much larger clone is one base away. CDR3 region: CASSSQLLGHTEAYF. The CDR3 region has the DNA TGTGCCAGCAGTTCCCAGCTCTTGGGACACACTGAAGCTTACTTT. The chain has TRBV27 and TRBJ1-1; tentative D call: TRBD1 (6 bases). CDR1 and CDR2 from the germline V gene are MNHEY and SMNVEV (reference sequence). The CDR3 length is 15 residues.

This clonotype was picked up many times. CDR3 in amino acids: CASRPRTGGDPSYNSPLHF. The DNA of the CDR3 is TGTGCCAGCAGGCCCCGGACAGGGGGCGATCCCTCCTATAATTCACCCCTCCACTTT. V gene TRBV6-6 combines with J gene TRBJ1-6, with TRBD1 matching over 11 bases. J lost 0 bases, V lost 6 bases, and 10 bases had no gene match. Germline V gives CDR1 MNHNY, CDR2 SVGAGI (reference sequence). CDR3 length equals 19 residues.

CDR3 coding DNA: TGTGCCAGCAGCCCCAACAGGGTCACTGAAGCTTTCTTT. Amino acids: CASSPNRVTEAFF. The genes are TRBV7-2 and TRBJ1-1; TRBD1 is a possible D gene (6 bases). The germline gives CDR1 SGHTA, CDR2 FQGNSA. This CDR3 is 13 amino acids long. Deletions cut 5 bases from V and 4 bases from J, with 11 bases between.

By its share, this clonotype is medium-sized (0.01 to 0.1%). This chain links TRBV18 with TRBJ2-7, with TRBD1 matching 11 bases. The CDR3 is made up of 15 amino acids. Trimming cost V 3 bases and J 3 bases; bases outside gene matches: 4. CDR1 and CDR2 (germline): KGHSH, LQKENI. The CDR3 DNA reads as TGTGCCAGCTCACCCGGACAGGGGGCGTACTACGAGCAGTACTTC. Translated: CASSPGQGAYYEQYF.